These 2 T cell receptor beta chains were sequenced from one sample in a study of cytomegalovirus exposure and HLA in healthy donors. Vbeta (60) and Jbeta (13) primers were used in the PCR. This table comes from immunoSEQ multiplex PCR, and its TCRdb copy is limited to in-frame clones, with some not included. Found here are 170,000 or so clones, 75% to 85% of them singletons; the top ten hold 1.4%. The sample was PBMCs. The receptors come from a young woman in good health and CMV-seropositive.

V gene TRBV28 combines with J gene TRBJ2-6; TRBD1 aligns across 7 bases. The CDR3 has 15 amino acids. The V and J ends lost 5 bases and 4 bases, in that order; junction bases with no gene match: 5. The germline CDR1 and CDR2 sequences are MDHEN and SYDVKM. CDR3 loop: CASSATGVGANVLTF. The CDR3 region has the DNA TGTGCCAGCAGTGCCACAGGGGTGGGGGCCAACGTCCTGACTTTC.

The chain employs TRBV5-1 and TRBJ1-1; weak D call: TRBD1 (5 bases). The germline V and J ends were trimmed by 2 bases and 1 base, with 6 bases remaining between them. This CDR3 spans 13 amino acids. Germline CDR1 SGHRS, CDR2 YFSETQ. CDR3: CASSFGGNTEAFF. CDR3 nucleotides: TGCGCCAGCAGCTTCGGGGGGAACACTGAAGCTTTCTTT.